Presented here are 19 T cell receptor beta chains from one specimen sequenced in a study of memory CD4+ T cells and cytomegalovirus serostatus. Produced via immunoSEQ multiplex PCR; TCRdb's table is partial and in-frame only. The table records under 70,000 clones, about 81% of them present only once. Single viable CD3+CD4+CD8-CD45RO+ cells were sorted as the memory CD4+ T cells. Source material: memory CD4+ T cells from blood. All receptors come from an adult in good health and CMV-seronegative.

The V and J genes are TRBV7-6 and TRBJ2-2, with D hard to call. This CDR3 is built from 16 residues. V lost 5 bases and J lost 1, with 14 bases in between. Germline V lookup: CDR1 SGHVS, CDR2 FNYEAQ. CDR3 bases: TGTGCCAGCAGCCCTACTACACAGAGGAACACCGGGGAGCTGTTTTTT. It translates to CASSPTTQRNTGELFF.

This chain links TRBV7-9 with TRBJ1-1; 10 positions match TRBD1. The V and J ends lost 5 bases and 5 bases, in that order; junction bases with no gene match: 5. CDR1 and CDR2 (germline): SEHNR, FQNEAQ (reference sequence). The CDR3 runs 14 residues. The CDR3, as DNA: TGTGCCAGCAGCGCCGGGACAGGGGAAACTGAAGCTTTCTTT. It codes for CASSAGTGETEAFF.

This clone was counted a single time. The chain joins TRBV25-1 to TRBJ2-5; 7 bases match TRBD1. J gave up 7 bases and V 9 bases, and 14 bases lay outside the gene matches. Germline lookup yields CDR1 MGHDK and CDR2 SYGVNS. This CDR3 has 14 residues. CDR3 coding DNA: TGTGCCAGTGCTGAGAGAGGGGGCTCAGGGACCCAGTACTTC. This gives the protein CASAERGGSGTQYF. Complete variable domain (other parts from reference TRBV25-1 and TRBJ2-5): EADIYQTPRYLVIGTGKKITLECSQTMGHDKMYWYQQDPGMELHLIHYSYGVNSTEKGDLSSESTVSRIRTEHFPLTLESARPSHTSQYLCASAERGGSGTQYFGPGTRLLVL.

This clone has more than one count but fewer than ten. The chain joins TRBV9 to TRBJ2-7, with TRBD1 identical over 7 bases. The ends lost 3 bases at V and 2 bases at J; junction bases unmatched: 8. This CDR3 region has 15 residues. Per germline, CDR1 SGDLS and CDR2 YYNGEE. The CDR3 loop reads CASSAPGTAPYEQYF. Here the CDR3 DNA reads TGTGCCAGCAGCGCACCCGGGACAGCCCCCTACGAGCAGTACTTC.

The V call is TRBV27, the J call TRBJ1-1; D gene ambiguous. V was cut by 1 base and J by 6 bases, with 6 bases left in between. CDR3 size: 12 residues. The V gene's germline CDR1 is MNHEY and CDR2 SMNVEV (reference sequence). DNA of the CDR3: TGTGCCAGCAGTTTATTTGGCGCTGAAGCTTTCTTT. This translates into CASSLFGAEAFF.

J is TRBJ2-1 and V is TRBV4-2; 10 bases are shared with TRBD2. The V gene end was trimmed by 0 bases and the J gene end by 7 bases; junction bases not matched to a gene: 12. CDR3 length equals 18 residues. Germline CDR1 is LGHNA and CDR2 is YNFKEQ. CDR3 sequence (DNA): TGTGCCAGCAGCCAAGACCCGAAGGGACCACTAGCGGGGAATGAGCAGTTCTTC. Translating gives CASSQDPKGPLAGNEQFF.

J is TRBJ1-1 and V is TRBV30, with D unresolved. Germline lookup yields CDR1 GTSNPN and CDR2 SVGIG (reference sequence). The CDR3 has 13 amino acids. Trimming took 5 bases from V and 1 from J, leaving 11 bases between them. For the CDR3, the DNA is TGTGCCTGGGGCCGGTATGGGAACACTGAAGCTTTCTTT. This codes for CAWGRYGNTEAFF.

The chain carries TRBV28 and TRBJ1-1; a weak D match, TRBD1 (5 bases). Germline values: CDR1 MDHEN, CDR2 SYDVKM. V was pared by 4 bases and J by 6 bases, with 18 bases between. This CDR3 contains 15 residues. CDR3 amino acids: CASSSHQGKHSEAFF. CDR3 bases: TGTGCCAGCAGTTCGCATCAGGGAAAACACTCTGAAGCTTTCTTT.

CDR3 sequence reads: CASRGQGPYNEQFF. The CDR3, as DNA: TGCGCCAGCAGAGGACAGGGACCCTACAATGAGCAGTTCTTC. The chain links TRBV10-2 to TRBJ2-1; TRBD1 matches at 8 bases. V shed 6 bases, J shed 2 bases, and the junction held 3 bases outside the gene matches. In germline, CDR1 is WSHSY, CDR2 SAAADI. The CDR3 loop spans 14 amino acids.

The V call is TRBV6-5, the J call TRBJ2-7; tentatively, D is TRBD1 (7 bases). There are 14 residues in the CDR3. Between the trimmed V and J ends, which lost 6 bases and 3 bases, there was a span of 15 bases. Per germline, CDR1 MNHEY and CDR2 SVGAGI. The chain's CDR3 is CASSNGGGDYEQYF. DNA for the CDR3: TGTGCCAGCAGCAATGGAGGGGGCGACTACGAGCAGTACTTC.

This chain connects TRBV19 to TRBJ2-1; D gene unclear. The V gene lost 3 bases and the J gene lost 2 bases, with 20 bases spanning the gap. Germline V gene lookup returns CDR1 LNHDA and CDR2 SQIVND (reference sequence). The CDR3 totals 18 residues. The CDR3 region has the DNA TGTGCCAGTAGTATTTCCAGGTTTGAGATTAGGCCCTACAATGAGCAGTTCTTC. It specifies CASSISRFEIRPYNEQFF.

V usage is TRBV28 and J usage is TRBJ1-5; tentative D call: TRBD1 (5 bases). This CDR3 is 15 amino acids long. Germline CDR1 is MDHEN and CDR2 is SYDVKM. V shed 8 bases and J shed 7 bases, with 21 bases lying between them. The CDR3 sequence is CASFSHSGSVQPQHF. CDR3 coding DNA: TGTGCCAGCTTTTCGCATTCAGGGAGTGTCCAGCCCCAGCATTTT.

This clone was seen a handful of times. This CDR3 reads CASTEDAKPRYGYTF. DNA of the CDR3: TGTGCCAGTACCGAGGACGCCAAACCACGCTATGGCTACACCTTC. V is TRBV19 and J is TRBJ1-2; D is uncertain. The CDR3 length is 15 residues. Germline values: CDR1 LNHDA, CDR2 SQIVND (reference sequence). Trimming took 7 bases from V and 4 from J, leaving 19 bases between them.

The V call is TRBV19, the J call TRBJ1-3, with no clear D. V lost 5 bases, J lost 0 bases, and 11 bases lay in between. The CDR3 runs to 15 residues. The germline gives CDR1 LNHDA, CDR2 SQIVND (reference sequence). CDR3 nucleotides: TGTGCCAGTAGTGCCGCCGCCGTCTCTGGAAACACCATATATTTT. It specifies CASSAAAVSGNTIYF.

This clone was seen a single time. The gene calls are TRBV7-2 and TRBJ2-5; 8 bases line up with TRBD1. Matching the DNA end better, TRBJ2-7 makes the J call doubtful. CDR3 size: 15 residues. Germline assignment: CDR1 SGHTA and CDR2 FQGNSA. The CDR3 bases are TGTGCCAGCAGCCGGTGGACAGGGAGCTCCTACGAGCAGTACTTC. Translated, it gives CASSRWTGSSYEQYF.

The chain couples TRBV11-2 to TRBJ2-7; D gene uncertain. The CDR3 has 16 amino acids. Germline V gene sequence: CDR1 SGHAT, CDR2 FQNNGV. Trimming removed 1 base from V and 4 bases from J, with 17 bases in between. In nucleotides, the CDR3 is TGTGCCAGCAGCTTAGTTGGTGGGGTACCGGATTACGAGCAGTACTTC. This sequence encodes CASSLVGGVPDYEQYF.

This clone was observed a handful of times. The identical CDR3 is also encoded by other nucleotide sequences in the sample. The rearrangement links TRBV18 to TRBJ1-2; a possible D gene is TRBD1 (5 bases). The V gene lost 3 bases and the J gene lost 4 bases, with 6 bases spanning the gap. The CDR3 is 12 residues long. CDR1 and CDR2 from the germline V gene are KGHSH and LQKENI. The CDR3 nucleotides are TGTGCCAGCTCACCTGACAGCTATGGCTACACCTTC. It yields the protein CASSPDSYGYTF.

The chain uses TRBV2 and TRBJ1-3; D call uncertain. The CDR3 loop spans 12 amino acids. The germline CDR1 and CDR2 sequences are SNHLY and FYNNEI. V lost 3 bases, J lost 3 bases, and 3 bases lay in between. The CDR3 region has the DNA TGTGCCAGCAGTGATTATGGAAACACCATATATTTT. Translating gives CASSDYGNTIYF. The full variable domain, in which reference TRBV2 and TRBJ1-3 provide the parts outside the CDR3, is EPEVTQTPSHQVTQMGQEVILRCVPISNHLYFYWYRQILGQKVEFLVSFYNNEISEKSEIFDDQFSVERPDGSNFTLKIRSTKLEDSAMYFCASSDYGNTIYFGEGSWLTVV.

The chain employs TRBV5-1 and TRBJ2-7; 11 bases match TRBD2. Germline assignment: CDR1 SGHRS and CDR2 YFSETQ. V lost 2 bases, J lost 3 bases, and 1 base stayed unmatched. This CDR3 has 14 residues. The DNA for the CDR3 is TGCGCCAGCAGCTTAGGGACTAGCGGCTACGAGCAGTACTTC. Amino acids: CASSLGTSGYEQYF.